The 28 T cell receptor beta chains below all came from one sample that was sequenced in a study of regulatory T cells in long-lasting Graves disease. The authors built TCR beta libraries using iRepertoire HTBI primers and Arm-PCR of CDR3 regions. TCRdb re-called the multiplex PCR reads with MiXCR, one entry per CDR3 protein. The table lists some 370,000 distinct CDR3 sequences, roughly 23% of them singletons. Indicated time point: persistent/refractory GD, antithyroid drugs over 5 years with positive TRAb. The authors made the TCR library using RNA they extracted from PBMCs. Sequencing used peripheral blood mononuclear cells (PBMCs), obtained when the disease was refractory, from a patient treated with antithyroid drugs. The receptors originated from a woman aged 40 to 50 with Graves disease.

This clonotype was seen at least ten times. This chain uses TRBV28 with TRBJ1-5; D not resolved. The germline V gene encodes CDR1 MDHEN and CDR2 SYDVKM. This CDR3 contains 12 residues. Trimming left V 8 bases short and J 3 bases short, with 8 bases between. The CDR3 is CASHNNNQPQHF. The CDR3 bases are TGTGCCAGCCATAACAACAATCAGCCCCAGCATTTT.

This chain uses TRBV6-1 with TRBJ1-5, with TRBD1 as a possible D gene (6 bases). This CDR3 contains 16 residues. V gave up 6 bases and J gave up 0 bases, with 15 bases separating them. Germline values: CDR1 MNHNS, CDR2 SASEGT. The CDR3 DNA reads as TGTGCCAGCAGCTCCGGGACACTAGATAGCAATCAGCCCCAGCATTTT. The encoded protein is CASSSGTLDSNQPQHF.

This clonotype was seen many times. The CDR3: CASSFGGFYEQYF. Written as DNA, the CDR3 is TGTGCCAGCAGCTTTGGGGGTTTCTACGAGCAGTACTTC. The chain carries TRBV11-1 and TRBJ2-7, with D perhaps given as TRBD1 or TRBD2 (5 bases each). This CDR3 is 13 amino acids long. The V gene lost 3 bases and the J gene lost 3 bases, with 9 bases spanning the gap. Germline lookup yields CDR1 SGHAT and CDR2 FQDESV (reference sequence).

With respect to this clonotype: A read error may account for a junction end that differs from germline. The chain uses TRBV20-1 and TRBJ2-5; 14 positions agree with TRBD2. This CDR3 spans 16 amino acids. Germline CDR1 DFQATT, CDR2 SNEGSKA (reference sequence). CDR3 sequence reads: CSARGLAGGLWETQYF. As DNA, the CDR3 is TGCAGTGCCAGAGGACTAGCGGGAGGTTTATGGGAGACCCAGTACTTC.

This chain joins TRBV29-1 and TRBJ1-4; D is unresolved. The V gene's germline CDR1 is SQVTM and CDR2 ANQGSEA. V lost 4 bases, J lost 5 bases, and 5 bases lay in between. There are 11 residues in the CDR3. The DNA for the CDR3 is TGCAGCGTTGCTCACAATGAAAAACTGTTTTTT. It translates to CSVAHNEKLFF.

This clonotype occurred many times. This sequence joins TRBV20-1 and TRBJ2-5; no reliable D call. CDR1 DFQATT and CDR2 SNEGSKA come from the germline V gene (reference sequence). This CDR3 has 11 residues. Trimming removed 6 bases from V and 6 bases from J, with 11 bases in between. Written as DNA, the CDR3 is TGCAGTGCCCTCGACCGTAAGACCCAGTACTTC. This codes for CSALDRKTQYF.

The V and J genes are TRBV20-1 and TRBJ2-5; 10 bases match TRBD2. Germline loops: CDR1 DFQATT, CDR2 SNEGSKA (reference sequence). V shed 4 bases and J 9 bases; nucleotides not matched to a gene: 8. CDR3 length: 13 amino acids. As DNA, the CDR3 is TGCAGTGCTATTAGCGGGAGGTCCGGGGCCCAGTACTTC. This sequence encodes CSAISGRSGAQYF.

This clonotype came up many times. V usage is TRBV6-1 and J usage is TRBJ1-1; the D is unclear. The CDR3 loop spans 13 amino acids. The germline gives CDR1 MNHNS, CDR2 SASEGT. Trimming cost V 3 bases and J 1 base, with 6 bases left between them. The CDR3 loop is CASSEWWNTEAFF. The CDR3 DNA is TGTGCCAGCAGTGAGTGGTGGAACACTGAAGCTTTCTTT.

This clonotype showed up many times. This sequence joins TRBV20-1 and TRBJ1-1; TRBD1 matches at 7 bases. The CDR3 length is 15 residues. Germline V CDR1 and CDR2: DFQATT, SNEGSKA (reference sequence). CDR3 loop: CRGTDGGFMNTEAFF. The CDR3, as DNA: TGCAGGGGGACAGACGGTGGGTTCATGAACACTGAAGCTTTCTTT.

This clonotype was found many times. This chain uses TRBV7-3 with TRBJ1-1; weak D call: TRBD1 (5 bases). This CDR3 spans 13 amino acids. The V and J ends lost 5 bases and 7 bases respectively, with 14 bases between them. Germline V gene lookup returns CDR1 SGHTA and CDR2 FQGTGA. The CDR3 reads CASSKNGRGEAFF. The CDR3 nucleotides are TGTGCCAGCAGCAAGAATGGGAGGGGTGAAGCTTTCTTT.

This clonotype has ten or more counts. The V call is TRBV28, the J call TRBJ2-5; 7 bases fit TRBD1. Germline values: CDR1 MDHEN, CDR2 SYDVKM. Losses at the gene ends were 6 bases for V and 5 bases for J; bases not matched to a gene: 9. This CDR3 region has 14 residues. Here the CDR3 reads CASSPRGPQETQYF. Here the CDR3 DNA reads TGTGCCAGCAGCCCTAGGGGGCCCCAGGAGACCCAGTACTTC.

This clonotype was counted ten times or more. This chain links TRBV12-3 or TRBV12-4 with TRBJ2-7, with D perhaps matching TRBD2 (5 bases). The CDR3 has 12 amino acids. Between the trimmed V and J ends, which lost 3 bases and 6 bases, there was a span of 9 bases. CDR3 in amino acids: CASSFPGLEQYF. CDR3 DNA: TGTGCCAGCAGTTTCCCAGGACTCGAGCAGTACTTC.

This clonotype was found many times. The V and J genes are TRBV6-5 and TRBJ2-2; 12 bases fit TRBD2. Germline values: CDR1 MNHEY, CDR2 SVGAGI. The J segment lost 5 bases and the V segment lost 4 bases, leaving 11 bases of the junction unmatched. CDR3 length equals 18 residues. CDR3 bases: TGTGCCAGCAGTTTCAGCAGACTAGCGGGAGTTAGTACCGGGGAGCTGTTTTTT. Amino acid sequence: CASSFSRLAGVSTGELFF.

Ten or more counts support this clonotype. The chain uses TRBV27 and TRBJ1-2; a weak D match, TRBD1 (6 bases). From germline, CDR1 is MNHEY and CDR2 SMNVEV (reference sequence). The CDR3 sequence is 14 residues long. V was clipped by 4 bases and J by 6 bases, with 15 bases between them. In nucleotides, the CDR3 is TGTGCCAGCAGTTCTCAAAATAACAGGGATGGCTACACCTTC. It specifies CASSSQNNRDGYTF.

This clonotype was seen a few times. The gene calls are TRBV5-1 and TRBJ2-6; D uncertain. This CDR3 has 14 amino acids. From germline, CDR1 is SGHRS and CDR2 YFSETQ. V lost 1 base and J 2 bases, leaving 4 bases between the germline ends. CDR3 DNA sequence: TGCGCCAGCAGCTTGCATACTGGGGCCAACGTCCTGACTTTC. As protein: CASSLHTGANVLTF.

This clonotype has ten or more counts. This rearrangement joins TRBV6-1 to TRBJ1-5, with 10 bases matching TRBD1. Germline trimming cut 10 bases from V and 2 bases from J; bases unmatched to any gene: 14. The CDR3 contains 17 residues. The germline CDR1 and CDR2 sequences are MNHNS and SASEGT. The chain's CDR3 is CATRDRGWGFGNQPQHF. CDR3 DNA: TGTGCCACCCGGGACAGGGGTTGGGGTTTCGGCAATCAGCCCCAGCATTTT.

The CDR3: CASSILAGTKGQPQHF. In nucleotides, the CDR3 is TGTGCCAGTAGTATTCTGGCAGGAACGAAGGGTCAGCCCCAGCATTTT. The chain combines TRBV19 with TRBJ1-5; D is unclear. Germline assignment: CDR1 LNHDA and CDR2 SQIVND (reference sequence). The CDR3 loop spans 16 amino acids. Trimming removed 3 bases at V and 6 bases at J, with 18 bases between.

V gene TRBV28 combines with J gene TRBJ1-4; tentatively, D is TRBD1 (5 bases). Trimming left V 1 base short and J 0 bases short, with 18 bases between. This CDR3 has 19 residues. Germline CDR1 is MDHEN and CDR2 is SYDVKM. CDR3 bases: TGTGCCAGCAGTTTATCGCAGGGCCCCCTGGGCGCAACTAATGAAAAACTGTTTTTT. It specifies CASSLSQGPLGATNEKLFF.

This clonotype occurred a few times. The rearrangement links TRBV6-2 or TRBV6-3 to TRBJ2-7; 8 nucleotides agree with TRBD1. J lost 4 bases, V lost 11 bases, and 13 bases had no gene match. This CDR3 comprises 14 residues. The V gene's germline CDR1 is MNHEY and CDR2 SVGEGT. CDR3 sequence: CAALRQGRGYEQYF. CDR3 in DNA: TGTGCCGCGCTACGACAGGGGAGAGGGTACGAGCAGTACTTC.

In the case of this clonotype: This may come from a read error, since a much larger clone is one base off. The CDR3 here is CASSQGLWNTGAFF. The CDR3 region has the DNA TGTGCCAGCAGCCAAGGGTTGTGGAACACTGGAGCTTTCTTT. The genes are TRBV3-1 and TRBJ1-1; D gene uncertain. CDR1 is LGHDT, CDR2 YNNKEL, per germline (reference sequence). The CDR3 consists of 14 residues. Full variable domain (rest looked up from reference TRBV3-1 and TRBJ1-1): DTAVSQTPKYLVTQMGNDKSIKCEQNLGHDTMYWYKQDSKKFLKIMFSYNNKELIINETVPNRFSPKSPDKAHLNLHINSLELGDSAVYFCASSQGLWNTGAFFGQGTRLTVV.

The chain couples TRBV7-9 to TRBJ2-3; the match to TRBD2 covers 12 bases. V lost 5 bases, J lost 3 bases, and 6 bases stayed unmatched. CDR1 and CDR2 (germline): SEHNR, FQNEAQ (reference sequence). The CDR3 runs 16 residues. The CDR3 spells CASSPWTSGITDTQYF. As DNA, the CDR3 is TGTGCCAGCAGCCCCTGGACTAGCGGGATTACAGATACGCAGTATTTT.

Many counts were recorded for this clonotype. This sequence joins TRBV6-1 and TRBJ1-1; D unclear. Germline CDR1 MNHNS, CDR2 SASEGT. V shed 6 bases and J shed 0 bases, with 11 bases lying between them. This CDR3 spans 14 amino acids. CDR3 loop: CASRPVFLNTEAFF. CDR3 DNA: TGTGCCAGCAGACCCGTTTTTCTGAACACTGAAGCTTTCTTT.

For the CDR3, the DNA is TGTGCCAGCAGTTTTAGAACTAGCGGGAGGGCTGGATACAATGAGCAGTTCTTC. It specifies CASSFRTSGRAGYNEQFF. The chain combines TRBV12-3 or TRBV12-4 with TRBJ2-1; 13 bases align to TRBD2. The CDR3 spans 18 residues. V was pared by 3 bases and J by 4 bases, with 9 bases of the junction left unmatched.

The V gene is TRBV20-1, the J gene TRBJ2-4; 10 positions agree with TRBD1. V lost 0 bases, J lost 1 base, and 12 bases stayed unmatched. Germline lookup yields CDR1 DFQATT and CDR2 SNEGSKA (reference sequence). The CDR3 sequence is 19 residues long. CDR3 in amino acids: CSARDRGQGSSIAKNIQYF. CDR3 nucleotides: TGCAGTGCTAGAGATCGGGGACAGGGGTCGAGTATTGCCAAAAACATTCAGTACTTC.

The gene calls are TRBV7-9 and TRBJ1-5; a possible D gene is TRBD1 (6 bases). CDR1 and CDR2 (germline): SEHNR, FQNEAQ (reference sequence). The CDR3 has 15 residues. V was shortened by 5 bases and J by 1 base, with 12 bases between the two germline ends. The CDR3 coding sequence is TGTGCCAGCAGCCCCGATGGACAGAGCAATCAGCCCCAGCATTTT. Translating gives CASSPDGQSNQPQHF.

The V and J genes are TRBV5-5 and TRBJ2-1; weak D call: TRBD2 (5 bases). The V and J ends lost 4 bases and 0 bases respectively, with 11 bases between them. Germline V gene lookup returns CDR1 SGHKS and CDR2 YYEKEE (reference sequence). The CDR3 length is 15 residues. In nucleotides, the CDR3 is TGTGCCAGCAGCCGTACTAGGTCCTCCTACAATGAGCAGTTCTTC. Encoded protein: CASSRTRSSYNEQFF.

As for this clonotype: A single base is all that separates this from a far larger clone, so a read error is likely. This rearrangement joins TRBV2 to TRBJ1-5; 8 positions match TRBD1. V gave up 5 bases and J gave up 2 bases; unmatched junction bases: 8. The CDR3 is 16 amino acids. The germline V gene has CDR1 SNHLY and CDR2 FYNNEI. CDR3 bases: TGTGCCAGCAGTTTACCGGACAGGGATTGCAATCAGCCCCAGCATTTT. Amino acids: CASSLPDRDCNQPQHF. The entire variable domain, with the rest obtained from reference TRBV2 and TRBJ1-5, is as follows: EPEVTQTPSHQVTQMGQEVILRCVPISNHLYFYWYRQILGQKVEFLVSFYNNEISEKSEIFDDQFSVERPDGSNFTLKIRSTKLEDSAMYFCASSLPDRDCNQPQHFGDGTRLSIL.

A few counts support this clonotype. The chain carries TRBV2 and TRBJ2-1; D unresolved. The germline V gene has CDR1 SNHLY and CDR2 FYNNEI. V gave up 9 bases and J gave up 5 bases, with 8 bases separating them. This CDR3 is 11 amino acids long. Written as DNA, the CDR3 is TGTGCCAGGGGTCCCGACAATGAGCAGTTCTTC. Translated, it gives CARGPDNEQFF.